The clone carrying this TCR beta chain was observed many times. The data were obtained in a study of T cells in Graves' hyperthyroidism and ophthalmopathy. The investigators amplified TCR beta CDR3 regions from RNA transcripts. First-round RT-PCR of the TCR CDR3 relied on the HTBI primer set. TCRdb reprocessed the multiplex PCR reads via MiXCR and lists one record per CDR3 protein. This sample yields hundreds of thousands of distinct CDR3 sequences, of which 14% are seen a single time; about a tenth belongs to the top ten. Clinicians diagnosed patients from clinical symptoms, serum thyroxine and TRAb, thyroid ultrasound and orbital computed tomography. This CDR3 is built from 15 residues. Trimming removed 0 bases at V and 2 bases at J, with 14 bases between. Germline CDR1 and CDR2: DFQATT and SNEGSKA (reference sequence).

This sequence originates from a woman aged 18-29 years with Graves' hyperthyroidism. J is TRBJ2-7 and V is TRBV20-1, with D possibly being TRBD2 (5 bases). Material for sequencing was blood. DNA of the CDR3: TGCAGTGCTAGAGATCGGGGAAAGGAAACCTACGAGCAGTACTTC. Translating gives CSARDRGKETYEQYF.